This T cell receptor beta chain came from a study of cytomegalovirus exposure and HLA in healthy donors. PCR employed 60 Vbeta and 13 Jbeta primers. Clones were read by immunoSEQ multiplex PCR, and TCRdb kept only the in-frame ones, dropping some. The profile covers under 130,000 clones, with around 80% appearing a single time and about 1.9% taken by the ten largest. Everyone who donated was a healthy bone marrow donor. V gave up 6 bases and J gave up 1 base, with 10 bases separating them. This CDR3 is built from 12 residues. The germline V gene has CDR1 SQVTM and CDR2 ANQGSEA. This TCR derives from a man aged 25-45 years in good health and CMV-seronegative. Sequencing was performed on PBMCs. The chain couples TRBV29-1 to TRBJ2-7, with D possibly TRBD1 on 6 matching bases. This CDR3 is CSVTTGSYEQYF. The CDR3, as DNA: TGCAGCGTAACCACAGGGTCCTACGAGCAGTACTTC.